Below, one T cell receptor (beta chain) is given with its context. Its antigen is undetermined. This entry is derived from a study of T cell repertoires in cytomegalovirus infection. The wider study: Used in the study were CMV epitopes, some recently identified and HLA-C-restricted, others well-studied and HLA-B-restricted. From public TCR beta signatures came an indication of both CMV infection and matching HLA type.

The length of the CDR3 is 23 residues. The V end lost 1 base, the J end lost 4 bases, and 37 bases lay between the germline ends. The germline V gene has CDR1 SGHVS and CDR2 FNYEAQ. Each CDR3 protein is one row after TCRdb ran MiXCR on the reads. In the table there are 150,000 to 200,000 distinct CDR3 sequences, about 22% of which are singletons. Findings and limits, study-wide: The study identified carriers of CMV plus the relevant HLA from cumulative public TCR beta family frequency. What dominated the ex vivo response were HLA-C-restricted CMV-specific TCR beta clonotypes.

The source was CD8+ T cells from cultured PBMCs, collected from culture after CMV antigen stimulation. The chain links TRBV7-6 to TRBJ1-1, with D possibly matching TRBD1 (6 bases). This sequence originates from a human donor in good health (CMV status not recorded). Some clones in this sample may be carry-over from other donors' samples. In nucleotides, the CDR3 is TGTGCCAGCAGCTTAGAGAAGCTTAGAATATATGGGGGCACATTTAGAGCGGGCACTGAAGCTTTCTTT. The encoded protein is CASSLEKLRIYGGTFRAGTEAFF. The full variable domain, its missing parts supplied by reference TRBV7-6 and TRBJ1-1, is GAGVSQSPRYKVTKRGQDVALRCDPISGHVSLYWYRQALGQGPEFLTYFNYEAQQDKSGLPNDRFSAERPEGSISTLTIQRTEQRDSAMYRCASSLEKLRIYGGTFRAGTEAFFGQGTRLTVV.